These 18 T cell receptor beta chains originate from one sample sequenced in a study of blood T cell repertoires in COVID-19. Sequencing was performed with immunoSEQ multiplex PCR; in TCRdb, only in-frame clones are kept and a portion is missing. The sample records 90,000 to 130,000 clones, roughly 85% being singletons. Sequencing input: peripheral blood. All receptors come from a human donor in a cohort sampled during active COVID-19.

This rearrangement joins TRBV5-6 to TRBJ1-4, with D maybe TRBD1 (6 bases). Germline V CDR1 and CDR2: SGHDT, YYEEEE. This CDR3 spans 14 amino acids. The ends were cut back, 1 base at V and 12 bases at J, with 16 bases in the middle. CDR3 nucleotides: TGTGCCAGCAGCTTGACGGGGGCTCGGGAGGAACTGTTTTTT. Protein: CASSLTGAREELFF.

The chain has TRBV5-1 and TRBJ2-2; 9 bases fit TRBD1. Germline values: CDR1 SGHRS, CDR2 YFSETQ. This CDR3 is built from 16 residues. V gave up 4 bases and J gave up 4 bases; unmatched junction bases: 8. The chain's CDR3 is CASSHTGTGITGELFF. The CDR3 DNA reads TGCGCCAGCAGCCACACCGGGACAGGGATCACCGGGGAGCTGTTTTTT.

The chain combines TRBV4-1 with TRBJ1-6; no clear D gene. V was trimmed by 3 bases and J by 9 bases, leaving 15 bases between them. The germline V gene encodes CDR1 MGHRA and CDR2 YSYEKL. CDR3 length: 15 amino acids. The CDR3 DNA is TGCGCCAGCAGCCACCCCCGCGGGGAGGCTTCACCCCTCCACTTT. Amino acid sequence: CASSHPRGEASPLHF.

On this clone itself: An end of the junction does not agree with germline; a read error may underlie this. V is TRBV18 and J is TRBJ2-1, with a weak D call TRBD2 (5 bases). The germline CDR1 and CDR2 sequences are KGHSH and LQKENI. This CDR3 comprises 13 residues. Here the CDR3 reads CASSQDSNNEQFF. The CDR3 DNA follows: TGTGCCAGCTCACAGGACTCCAACAATGAGCAGTTCTTC.

The chain is built from TRBV5-1 and TRBJ1-5, with D possibly being TRBD1 (5 bases). The CDR3 has 14 amino acids. Per germline, CDR1 SGHRS and CDR2 YFSETQ. Trimming removed 0 bases from V and 5 bases from J, with 9 bases in between. The CDR3: CASSLAGNDQPQHF. CDR3 DNA sequence: TGCGCCAGCAGCTTGGCAGGGAACGATCAGCCCCAGCATTTT.

This chain links TRBV3-1 (or the pseudogene TRBV3-2) with TRBJ1-1; D is perhaps TRBD1 (6 bases). This CDR3 spans 13 amino acids. In germline, CDR1 is LGHDT, CDR2 YNNKEL (reference sequence). Trimming cost V 5 bases and J 8 bases, with 15 bases left between them. Written as DNA, the CDR3 is TGTGCCAGCAGCTTACCGGACAGAACCGAAGCTTTCTTT. This sequence encodes CASSLPDRTEAFF.

V and J are TRBV6-1 and TRBJ2-1; 9 positions agree with TRBD2. J gave up 8 bases and V 3 bases, and 11 bases lay outside the gene matches. CDR3 length: 16 residues. Germline V lookup: CDR1 MNHNS, CDR2 SASEGT. In DNA, the CDR3 is TGTGCCAGCAGTGATAAGAGCGGGGGGATCCTGGATGAGCAGTTCTTC. It specifies CASSDKSGGILDEQFF.

This rearrangement joins TRBV7-3 to TRBJ2-1; possibly TRBD2 for D (6 bases). V lost 5 bases and J lost 6, with 17 bases in between. The CDR3 covers 15 residues. Germline V CDR1 and CDR2: SGHTA, FQGTGA. Written as DNA, the CDR3 is TGTGCCAGCAGCCCCCTCAACGGGAGCGCCAATGAGCAGTTCTTC. It specifies CASSPLNGSANEQFF.

The chain is built from TRBV5-1 and TRBJ2-7; D is perhaps TRBD1 (5 bases). Germline V gene data show CDR1 as SGHRS and CDR2 as YFSETQ. CDR3 length equals 14 residues. Trimming cost V 0 bases and J 2 bases, with 9 bases left between them. The CDR3 protein is CASSLDQGTYEQYF. The DNA for the CDR3 is TGCGCCAGCAGCTTGGACCAGGGAACCTACGAGCAGTACTTC.

The chain couples TRBV21-1 to TRBJ2-3; no check of the table's D call, TRBD1, against the DNA was made. TRBV21-1 is a documented pseudogene. The CDR3 extends over 14 amino acids. CDR3 DNA: TGTGCCACCACGGAAGGGACAGGGCAGGATACGCAGTATTTT. Protein sequence: CATTEGTGQDTQYF.

This clone was found once. The V gene is TRBV15, the J gene TRBJ1-5; 8 bases align to TRBD1. CDR1 and CDR2 (germline): LNHNV, YYDKDF (reference sequence). This CDR3 is built from 15 residues. J was trimmed by 3 bases and V by 4 bases; bases with no gene match: 5. In nucleotides, the CDR3 is TGTGCCACCAGCACGGACAGGGCCCACAATCAGCCCCAGCATTTT. Amino acids: CATSTDRAHNQPQHF. Full variable domain (remainder filled in from reference TRBV15 and TRBJ1-5): DAMVIQNPRYQVTQFGKPVTLSCSQTLNHNVMYWYQQKSSQAPKLLFHYYDKDFNNEADTPDNFQSRRPNTSFCFLDIRSPGLGDTAMYLCATSTDRAHNQPQHFGDGTRLSIL.

The J gene is TRBJ2-1, the V gene TRBV27; D is perhaps TRBD2 (6 bases). CDR1 is MNHEY and CDR2 is SMNVEV in the germline V gene (reference sequence). The CDR3 totals 14 residues. V gave up 5 bases and J gave up 9 bases, with 17 bases separating them. As DNA, the CDR3 is TGTGCCAGCAGTCTCGGACACCTCGGGGGTGAGCAGTTCTTC. Translated, it gives CASSLGHLGGEQFF.

V gene TRBV14 combines with J gene TRBJ1-2; D is ambiguous. CDR1 is SGHDN, CDR2 FVKESK, per germline. The V end was cut by 1 base, the J end by 2 bases, with 5 bases between. The CDR3 has 13 amino acids. Written as DNA, the CDR3 is TGTGCCAGCAGCCAAGGCCAGAACTATGGCTACACCTTC. It specifies CASSQGQNYGYTF. Together with reference TRBV14 and TRBJ1-2, the CDR3 gives the full variable domain: EAGVTQFPSHSVIEKGQTVTLRCDPISGHDNLYWYRRVMGKEIKFLLHFVKESKQDESGMPNNRFLAERTGGTYSTLKVQPAELEDSGVYFCASSQGQNYGYTFGSGTRLTVV.

The chain combines TRBV27 with TRBJ1-1; D perhaps matches TRBD1 (5 bases). Looked up from germline, CDR1 is MNHEY and CDR2 is SMNVEV (reference sequence). The CDR3 is 15 amino acids. Trimming took off 3 bases at V and 0 bases at J, with 11 bases between the two ends. This CDR3 reads CASSFYGGLNTEAFF. In nucleotides, the CDR3 is TGTGCCAGCAGTTTCTACGGGGGTTTGAACACTGAAGCTTTCTTT.

The chain has TRBV4-1 and TRBJ2-5; D is possibly TRBD1 (6 bases). Trimming shortened V by 0 bases and J by 4 bases, and 15 bases separated the two germline ends. Germline V gives CDR1 MGHRA, CDR2 YSYEKL. The CDR3 has 16 residues. The CDR3 sequence is CASSQDLQTGVETQYF. CDR3 DNA sequence: TGCGCCAGCAGCCAAGATCTCCAGACAGGTGTAGAGACCCAGTACTTC.

The chain couples TRBV6-5 to TRBJ1-6; 7 nucleotides agree with TRBD1. Germline V gives CDR1 MNHEY, CDR2 SVGAGI. The CDR3 is 15 residues long. Trimming at V came to 0 bases and at J to 9 bases, leaving 5 bases not matched to a gene. CDR3 residues: CASSYSGSGGSPLHF. The CDR3 nucleotides read TGTGCCAGCAGTTACTCGGGCTCAGGGGGTTCACCCCTCCACTTT.

The chain recombines TRBV5-1 with TRBJ2-1; 12 bases align to TRBD2. The germline gives CDR1 SGHRS, CDR2 YFSETQ. CDR3 length: 18 residues. The ends lost 3 bases at V and 7 bases at J; junction bases unmatched: 14. The CDR3 here is CASSSEFTSGGMNNEQFF. The CDR3 DNA follows: TGCGCCAGCAGCTCGGAATTCACTAGCGGGGGGATGAATAATGAGCAGTTCTTC.

The chain joins TRBV11-2 to TRBJ2-7, with 7 bases fitting TRBD2. J lost 7 bases, V lost 5 bases, and 2 bases had no gene match. Germline loops: CDR1 SGHAT, CDR2 FQNNGV. This CDR3 is built from 11 residues. The CDR3 region has the DNA TGTGCCAGCAGCCCCGGGGGGGAGCAGTACTTC. This sequence encodes CASSPGGEQYF.